This entry lists 28 T cell receptor beta chains sequenced from one sample in a study of OX40 agonist ivuxolimab in advanced cancers. Clones were read by immunoSEQ multiplex PCR, and TCRdb kept only the in-frame ones, dropping some. The sample has about 67,000 clones; about 85% are singletons. The sample in question was CD4+ or CD8+ T cells sorted from blood, obtained in a trial of the OX40 agonist ivuxolimab. The receptors derive from an adult with an advanced solid tumor such as melanoma, head and neck, liver or kidney cancer.

The chain carries TRBV5-1 and TRBJ1-5; 12 bases are a match to TRBD1. Germline assignment: CDR1 SGHRS and CDR2 YFSETQ. V lost 7 bases to trimming and J lost 7 bases; unmatched junction nucleotides: 12. The CDR3 covers 16 residues. The CDR3 nucleotides read TGCGCCAGCGCGCAAGCGGGACAGGGGGCTTGGCAGCCCCAGCATTTT. The encoded protein is CASAQAGQGAWQPQHF.

This rearrangement joins TRBV2 to TRBJ1-2; the match to TRBD1 covers 12 bases. The length of the CDR3 is 14 residues. The germline CDR1 and CDR2 sequences are SNHLY and FYNNEI. J gave up 3 bases and V 6 bases, and 2 bases lay outside the gene matches. CDR3 nucleotide sequence: TGTGCCAGCAGGGGGACAGGGGGCGACTATGGCTACACCTTC. Translated: CASRGTGGDYGYTF.

V and J are TRBV5-1 and TRBJ1-3; tentative D call: TRBD1 (6 bases). Germline V gene sequence: CDR1 SGHRS, CDR2 YFSETQ. The CDR3 has 15 amino acids. V lost 4 bases and J 0 bases, leaving 11 bases between the germline ends. CDR3 sequence: CASSPDSSSGNTIYF. CDR3 bases: TGCGCCAGCAGCCCGGACAGCAGCTCTGGAAACACCATATATTTT.

This sequence joins TRBV7-8 and TRBJ1-5; D is ambiguous. V lost 1 base and J lost 0, with 13 bases in between. Germline V gene sequence: CDR1 SGHVS, CDR2 FQNEAQ. The CDR3 is made up of 17 amino acids. CDR3 coding DNA: TGTGCCAGCAGCTTAGAAGCCCCTTCCTATAGCAATCAGCCCCAGCATTTT. It specifies CASSLEAPSYSNQPQHF.

The rearrangement joins TRBV28 to TRBJ1-1; TRBD1 is a possible D gene (6 bases). Trimming removed 4 bases from V and 3 bases from J, with 15 bases in between. The CDR3 has 15 residues. Germline values: CDR1 MDHEN, CDR2 SYDVKM. In nucleotides, the CDR3 is TGTGCCAGCAGTTCACCCTCGGGGGCAGACACTGAAGCTTTCTTT. As protein: CASSSPSGADTEAFF. Variable domain in full (rest from reference TRBV28 and TRBJ1-1): DVKVTQSSRYLVKRTGEKVFLECVQDMDHENMFWYRQDPGLGLRLIYFSYDVKMKEKGDIPEGYSVSREKKERFSLILESASTNQTSMYLCASSSPSGADTEAFFGQGTRLTVV.

The CDR3: CASSGGTLDNYGYTF. In DNA form, the CDR3 reads TGCGCCAGCAGCGGGGGGACACTAGATAACTATGGCTACACCTTC. The chain combines TRBV5-1 with TRBJ1-2, with D perhaps matching TRBD1 (6 bases). The CDR3 is 15 amino acids. Germline CDR1 reads SGHRS; CDR2 reads YFSETQ. Trimming left V 4 bases short and J 1 base short, with 14 bases between. Using reference TRBV5-1 and TRBJ1-2 for the parts outside the CDR3, the full variable domain is KAGVTQTPRYLIKTRGQQVTLSCSPISGHRSVSWYQQTPGQGLQFLFEYFSETQRNKGNFPGRFSGRQFSNSRSEMNVSTLELGDSALYLCASSGGTLDNYGYTFGSGTRLTVV.

The chain links TRBV2 to TRBJ1-5; D unclear. This CDR3 has 16 residues. The germline V and J ends were trimmed by 0 bases and 7 bases, with 16 bases remaining between them. CDR1 is SNHLY and CDR2 is FYNNEI in the germline V gene. In DNA, the CDR3 is TGTGCCAGCAGTGAAGCGGGTGGGTCGGGAGGACAGCCCCAGCATTTT. Encoded protein: CASSEAGGSGGQPQHF. The entire variable domain, with the rest obtained from reference TRBV2 and TRBJ1-5, is as follows: EPEVTQTPSHQVTQMGQEVILRCVPISNHLYFYWYRQILGQKVEFLVSFYNNEISEKSEIFDDQFSVERPDGSNFTLKIRSTKLEDSAMYFCASSEAGGSGGQPQHFGDGTRLSIL.

The rearrangement joins TRBV28 to TRBJ2-7; no definite D call. V gave up 5 bases and J gave up 0 bases, with 14 bases separating them. Germline loops: CDR1 MDHEN, CDR2 SYDVKM. The CDR3 totals 15 residues. DNA for the CDR3: TGTGCCAGCAGTCCCCCTTCGGCCAGCTCCTACGAGCAGTACTTC. Its translation is CASSPPSASSYEQYF.

The chain combines TRBV10-2 with TRBJ2-3; 9 bases are shared with TRBD2. The CDR3 extends over 14 amino acids. CDR1 and CDR2 (germline): WSHSY, SAAADI. J gave up 8 bases and V 7 bases, and 10 bases lay outside the gene matches. The CDR3 loop reads CASTVGREGVTQYF. The CDR3 DNA follows: TGCGCCAGCACTGTGGGGCGGGAGGGGGTTACGCAGTATTTT.

The chain employs TRBV10-3 and TRBJ2-5; D remains ambiguous. In germline, CDR1 is ENHRY, CDR2 SYGVKD. The CDR3 contains 13 residues. Trimming removed 4 bases at V and 1 base at J, with 7 bases between. CDR3 sequence reads: CAISGQAQETQYF. The CDR3 region has the DNA TGTGCCATCAGTGGGCAGGCCCAAGAGACCCAGTACTTC.

This clone was observed a single time. V usage is TRBV5-4 and J usage is TRBJ2-2; D is unclear. Per the germline V gene, CDR1 is SGHNT and CDR2 is YYREEE (reference sequence). The CDR3 consists of 14 residues. Between the trimmed V and J ends, which lost 3 bases and 1 base, there was a span of 7 bases. The CDR3 DNA reads TGTGCCAGCAGCTCTCGAAAGAACACCGGGGAGCTGTTTTTT. Amino acid sequence: CASSSRKNTGELFF.

The chain links TRBV6-6 to TRBJ1-1; D perhaps matches TRBD1 (6 bases). The CDR3 totals 16 residues. Germline lookup yields CDR1 MNHNY and CDR2 SVGAGI (reference sequence). Between the trimmed V and J ends, which lost 7 bases and 5 bases, there was a span of 23 bases. The DNA of the CDR3 is TGTGCCAGCACTAAGGGGGGGGGCACGGCGTGGACTGAAGCTTTCTTT. It specifies CASTKGGGTAWTEAFF.

The chain is built from TRBV10-3 and TRBJ1-2; 8 bases are a match to TRBD1. The CDR3 has 12 residues. Trimming cost V 3 bases and J 7 bases; bases outside gene matches: 1. CDR1 ENHRY and CDR2 SYGVKD come from the germline V gene. This CDR3 is CAISDGQGGYTF. The CDR3 nucleotides read TGTGCCATCAGTGACGGACAGGGTGGCTACACCTTC.

The rearrangement joins TRBV2 to TRBJ2-5; 9 bases map to TRBD2. The V gene end was trimmed by 4 bases and the J gene end by 0 bases; junction bases not matched to a gene: 12. Germline lookup yields CDR1 SNHLY and CDR2 FYNNEI. The CDR3 length is 18 residues. CDR3 bases: TGTGCCAGCAGTGTGCCCCCTGGACTAGCGACCTACCAAGAGACCCAGTACTTC. Its protein is CASSVPPGLATYQETQYF.

J is TRBJ1-4 and V is TRBV7-9; D call uncertain. This CDR3 contains 15 residues. Between the trimmed V and J ends, which lost 1 base and 1 base, there was a span of 7 bases. Germline loops: CDR1 SEHNR, CDR2 FQNEAQ (reference sequence). CDR3 amino acids: CASSLGRGTNEKLFF. CDR3 nucleotide sequence: TGTGCCAGCAGCTTAGGTCGGGGAACTAATGAAAAACTGTTTTTT.

This rearrangement joins TRBV21-1 to TRBJ1-5; the D call in the table, TRBD1, was not verified against the DNA. TRBV21-1 is classified as a pseudogene. The CDR3 is 15 residues long. The CDR3 region has the DNA TGTGCCAGCAGCAACCCGGGACAGGGGAGGCAGCCCCAGCATTTT. It codes for CASSNPGQGRQPQHF.

The rearrangement links TRBV30 to TRBJ1-2; D is perhaps TRBD1 (5 bases). V lost 4 bases and J 7 bases, leaving 25 bases between the germline ends. The germline V gene encodes CDR1 GTSNPN and CDR2 SVGIG (reference sequence). This CDR3 spans 16 amino acids. The CDR3 DNA is TGTGCCTGGATTCCCCCCGGGGGTCAACGACGGGCTGGCTACACCTTC. Protein product: CAWIPPGGQRRAGYTF.

The chain carries TRBV2 and TRBJ2-7; D is undetermined. The V end lost 6 bases, the J end lost 1 base, and 7 bases lay between the germline ends. The CDR3 length is 12 residues. The germline V gene has CDR1 SNHLY and CDR2 FYNNEI. DNA for the CDR3: TGTGCCAGCAGCCCCAGTTCCTACGAGCAGTACTTC. Translating it yields CASSPSSYEQYF.

A single count supports this clone. This rearrangement joins TRBV5-1 to TRBJ2-1; D not resolved. This CDR3 spans 15 amino acids. The V gene lost 1 base and the J gene lost 6 bases, with 14 bases spanning the gap. The germline gives CDR1 SGHRS, CDR2 YFSETQ. This CDR3 reads CASSLYRALLNEQFF. CDR3 in DNA: TGCGCCAGCAGCTTGTATCGGGCGCTACTCAATGAGCAGTTCTTC.

This chain connects TRBV30 to TRBJ2-2; the D gene could be TRBD1 or TRBD2 (6 bases each). The germline V gene encodes CDR1 GTSNPN and CDR2 SVGIG (reference sequence). This CDR3 is built from 15 residues. Trimming took off 6 bases at V and 7 bases at J, with 21 bases between the two ends. The DNA of the CDR3 is TGTGCCTGTCTTCCGGGGGCGATATCGGACGGGGAGCTGTTTTTT. Translation: CACLPGAISDGELFF.

The chain joins TRBV4-2 to TRBJ1-5, with 8 bases aligning to TRBD1. From germline, CDR1 is LGHNA and CDR2 YNFKEQ. CDR3 size: 15 residues. V gave up 4 bases and J gave up 7 bases; unmatched junction bases: 9. The CDR3 region has the DNA TGTGCCAGCAGCCTTAGCGACAGGGGAGGCCAGCCCCAGCATTTT. Translated, it gives CASSLSDRGGQPQHF.

The rearrangement uses TRBV12-5 and TRBJ2-1; D is unresolved. Germline CDR1 LGHNT, CDR2 FRNRAP. The V and J ends lost 2 bases and 9 bases respectively, with 8 bases between them. This CDR3 region has 12 residues. The CDR3 DNA follows: TGTGCTAGTGGTTTGTGGACGGCTGAGCAGTTCTTC. Translation: CASGLWTAEQFF.

This sequence joins TRBV10-3 and TRBJ2-2; 11 bases match TRBD1. This CDR3 is 17 amino acids long. Unmatched junction bases numbered 7, after V lost 5 bases and J lost 2 bases. The germline CDR1 and CDR2 sequences are ENHRY and SYGVKD. This chain's CDR3 is CAISRTGGDSNTGELFF. The CDR3 DNA sequence: TGTGCCATCAGTCGGACAGGGGGCGATAGTAACACCGGGGAGCTGTTTTTT.

The chain carries TRBV2 and TRBJ1-1; 8 nucleotides align to TRBD1. CDR1 SNHLY and CDR2 FYNNEI come from the germline V gene. The length of the CDR3 is 13 residues. With 9 bases clipped from V and 1 base from J, the junction kept 4 bases outside the gene matches. CDR3 loop: CASQQGENTEAFF. The CDR3 nucleotides read TGTGCCAGTCAACAGGGGGAGAACACTGAAGCTTTCTTT.

The chain combines TRBV7-3 with TRBJ1-2; 8 nucleotides agree with TRBD1. Germline CDR1 is SGHTA and CDR2 is FQGTGA. This CDR3 is built from 19 residues. V dropped 2 bases and J dropped 5; count of bases not matched to a gene: 19. This CDR3 reads CASSLPGGRDRFSGYGYTF. CDR3 in DNA: TGTGCCAGCAGCTTACCCGGGGGCCGGGACAGGTTCTCTGGGTATGGCTACACCTTC.

The genes are TRBV20-1 and TRBJ2-7; 7 bases map to TRBD1. The CDR3 is 11 residues long. CDR1 and CDR2 (germline): DFQATT, SNEGSKA (reference sequence). V was pared by 5 bases and J by 5 bases, with 3 bases of the junction left unmatched. CDR3 loop: CSASDRDEQYF. CDR3 bases: TGCAGTGCTTCTGACAGGGACGAGCAGTACTTC.

The CDR3, as DNA: TGTGCCAGTAGGAGGACAGGGAACTCCTACGAGCAGTACTTC. Its protein product is CASRRTGNSYEQYF. This chain joins TRBV19 and TRBJ2-7; 8 bases fit TRBD1. The V segment lost 6 bases and the J segment 0 bases; nucleotides outside the gene matches: 4. The length of the CDR3 is 14 residues. Per the germline V gene, CDR1 is LNHDA and CDR2 is SQIVND (reference sequence).

This clone was counted a single time. Other nucleotide sequences in the sample specify the same CDR3. This rearrangement joins TRBV11-3 to TRBJ2-1, with 12 bases matching TRBD2. Germline V lookup: CDR1 SGHNT, CDR2 YENEEA. After removal of 5 bases from V and 6 bases from J, the junction contained 5 bases not matched to a gene. This CDR3 comprises 15 residues. The CDR3 nucleotides read TGTGCCAGCAGCCTGACTAGCGGGAGCGGCAATGAGCAGTTCTTC. It is translated as CASSLTSGSGNEQFF. The variable domain in full, completed from reference TRBV11-3 and TRBJ2-1, reads EAGVVQSPRYKIIEKKQPVAFWCNPISGHNTLYWYLQNLGQGPELLIRYENEEAVDDSQLPKDRFSAERLKGVDSTLKIQPAELGDSAVYLCASSLTSGSGNEQFFGPGTRLTVL.